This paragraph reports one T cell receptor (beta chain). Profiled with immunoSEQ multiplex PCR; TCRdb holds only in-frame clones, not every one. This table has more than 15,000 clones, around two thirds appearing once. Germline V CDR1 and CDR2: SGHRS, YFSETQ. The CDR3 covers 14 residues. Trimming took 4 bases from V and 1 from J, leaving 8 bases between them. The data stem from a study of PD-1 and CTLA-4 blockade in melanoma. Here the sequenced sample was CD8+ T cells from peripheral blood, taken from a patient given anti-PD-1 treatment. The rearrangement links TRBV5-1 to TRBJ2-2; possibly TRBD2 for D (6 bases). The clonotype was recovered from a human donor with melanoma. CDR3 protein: CASSEGGNTGELFF. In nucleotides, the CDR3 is TGCGCCAGCAGCGAGGGAGGGAACACCGGGGAGCTGTTTTTT. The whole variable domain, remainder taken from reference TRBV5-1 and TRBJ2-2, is KAGVTQTPRYLIKTRGQQVTLSCSPISGHRSVSWYQQTPGQGLQFLFEYFSETQRNKGNFPGRFSGRQFSNSRSEMNVSTLELGDSALYLCASSEGGNTGELFFGEGSRLTVL.